The next 10 T cell receptor beta chains were all read from a single sample in a study of cytomegalovirus exposure and HLA in healthy donors. Method: immunoSEQ multiplex PCR; TCRdb's copy keeps in-frame clones and lacks some. The sample gives fewer than 250,000 clones, just under 90% of which show up once; 2.6% is in the top ten. The sample taken for sequencing was PBMCs. Receptors were obtained from a man aged 18 to 29 in good health and CMV-seronegative.

The gene calls are TRBV18 and TRBJ2-7; TRBD1 matches 8 bases. The junction had 1 base not matched to a gene; V was cut back by 6 bases and J by 3 bases. The CDR3 has 12 amino acids. Germline V CDR1 and CDR2: KGHSH, LQKENI. CDR3: CASSGTGYEQYF. For the CDR3, the DNA is TGTGCCAGCTCTGGGACAGGCTACGAGCAGTACTTC.

The chain couples TRBV19 to TRBJ2-7; D not resolved. The germline V gene has CDR1 LNHDA and CDR2 SQIVND (reference sequence). Trimming removed 4 bases from V and 0 bases from J, with 4 bases in between. The CDR3 extends over 12 amino acids. CDR3 region: CASSRSSYEQYF. As DNA, the CDR3 is TGTGCCAGTAGTAGGAGCTCCTACGAGCAGTACTTC.

The chain uses TRBV6-5 and TRBJ2-7; 12 nucleotides align to TRBD1. V was pared by 5 bases and J by 4 bases, with 6 bases of the junction left unmatched. CDR3 size: 15 residues. The V gene's germline CDR1 is MNHEY and CDR2 SVGAGI. In nucleotides, the CDR3 is TGTGCCAGCAGTCCCCGGGACAGGGGGCCTTACGAGCAGTACTTC. As protein: CASSPRDRGPYEQYF.

V is TRBV2 and J is TRBJ2-1; 8 nucleotides agree with TRBD1. V dropped 4 bases and J dropped 9; count of bases not matched to a gene: 8. CDR1 is SNHLY and CDR2 is FYNNEI in the germline V gene. The CDR3 covers 14 residues. The CDR3 spells CASSVLDREGEQFF. In DNA form, the CDR3 reads TGTGCCAGCAGTGTTTTGGACAGGGAAGGTGAGCAGTTCTTC.

The CDR3 DNA reads as TGTGCCAGCAGTTCCAGGGGAGTGGGCAATGAGCAGTTCTTC. It codes for CASSSRGVGNEQFF. This rearrangement joins TRBV27 to TRBJ2-1; TRBD1 is a possible D gene (6 bases). The germline V gene encodes CDR1 MNHEY and CDR2 SMNVEV (reference sequence). The CDR3 length is 14 residues. The V gene lost 4 bases and the J gene lost 6 bases, with 13 bases spanning the gap.

This clone came up a few times. This chain joins TRBV9 and TRBJ2-7; 7 nucleotides match TRBD2. This CDR3 is 13 amino acids long. Trimming removed 0 bases from V and 6 bases from J; junction bases left unmatched: 3. The V gene's germline CDR1 is SGDLS and CDR2 YYNGEE. CDR3 DNA: TGTGCCAGCAGCGTAGAGTCGGGAGGCGAGCAGTACTTC. Its protein product is CASSVESGGEQYF.

The chain joins TRBV28 to TRBJ2-7, with 10 bases matching TRBD2. Germline V lookup: CDR1 MDHEN, CDR2 SYDVKM. This CDR3 region has 15 residues. Unmatched junction bases numbered 5, after V lost 6 bases and J lost 0 bases. The chain's CDR3 is CASSGTSVYSYEQYF. In DNA form, the CDR3 reads TGTGCCAGCAGCGGGACTAGCGTCTACTCCTACGAGCAGTACTTC.

CDR3 sequence (DNA): TGTGCCAGCAGCCTAGGACAGGGGGCGTCTGAGCAGTTCTTC. Translated: CASSLGQGASEQFF. J is TRBJ2-1 and V is TRBV7-3, with 11 bases lining up with TRBD1. CDR1 and CDR2 (germline): SGHTA, FQGTGA. Trimming took 5 bases from V and 9 from J; bases not matched to a gene: 6. The CDR3 sequence is 14 residues long.

The chain employs TRBV2 and TRBJ2-3; D possibly corresponds to TRBD2 (7 bases). V lost 8 bases to trimming and J lost 5 bases, with 11 bases between them. The CDR3 spans 12 residues. Per germline, CDR1 SNHLY and CDR2 FYNNEI. The CDR3, as DNA: TGTGCCAGCGGGGGGGCTGGAGATACGCAGTATTTT. Its translation is CASGGAGDTQYF. The full variable domain, in which reference TRBV2 and TRBJ2-3 provide the parts outside the CDR3, is EPEVTQTPSHQVTQMGQEVILRCVPISNHLYFYWYRQILGQKVEFLVSFYNNEISEKSEIFDDQFSVERPDGSNFTLKIRSTKLEDSAMYFCASGGAGDTQYFGPGTRLTVL.

V is TRBV2 and J is TRBJ1-5; TRBD1 matches 7 bases. Germline CDR1 SNHLY, CDR2 FYNNEI. Trimming at V came to 7 bases and at J to 6 bases, leaving 6 bases not matched to a gene. There are 13 residues in the CDR3. As DNA, the CDR3 is TGTGCCAGCACCGACAGGGCTCTTCAGCCCCAGCATTTT. It is translated as CASTDRALQPQHF.